This is a list of T cell receptor beta chains from one sample in a study of cytomegalovirus exposure and HLA in healthy donors. Sequenced by immunoSEQ multiplex PCR; TCRdb stores in-frame clones only, minus some. This sample's table reports 53,000 or so clones. The sequencing sample was made of PBMCs. Receptors originate from a male donor in good health and CMV-seropositive. Both conserved end residues are trimmed from each CDR3. Fields, in order: V gene, CDR3 length, CDR3 protein.

v_call: TRBV2; cdr3_length: 12; cdr3_aa: ASRQTGAFYGYT
v_call: TRBV7-9; cdr3_length: 9; cdr3_aa: ASSFNNEQF
v_call: TRBV19; cdr3_length: 13; cdr3_aa: ASSFSSDRATEAF
v_call: TRBV11-2; cdr3_length: 13; cdr3_aa: ASSLSTGWNTEAF
v_call: TRBV2; cdr3_length: 13; cdr3_aa: ASGELGARRGGYT
v_call: TRBV4-2; cdr3_length: 17; cdr3_aa: ASSQDGNRAFSGANVLT
v_call: TRBV7-2; cdr3_length: 13; cdr3_aa: ASSLTSGGSYEQY
v_call: TRBV27; cdr3_length: 13; cdr3_aa: ASRTGQGNTDTQY
v_call: TRBV9; cdr3_length: 14; cdr3_aa: ASSPNERGTAYEQY
v_call: TRBV5-4; cdr3_length: 11; cdr3_aa: ASSLPFLDEQY
v_call: TRBV7-9; cdr3_length: 10; cdr3_aa: ASSLETAEAF
v_call: TRBV18; cdr3_length: 13; cdr3_aa: ASSPRTGLRETQY
v_call: TRBV5-6; cdr3_length: 13; cdr3_aa: ASSSLQGAGETQY
v_call: TRBV19; cdr3_length: 12; cdr3_aa: ASSPAPGGYGYT
v_call: TRBV19; cdr3_length: 10; cdr3_aa: ASKQENTEAF
v_call: TRBV5-1; cdr3_length: 13; cdr3_aa: ASSPVNWTVGELF